What follows is one TCR beta chain and its context. Its antigen is not identified. The source of the sample is a study of CD4 T cells in relation to SARS-CoV-2 and coronaviruses. Study background: Patient ages ranged from roughly 21 to 80, median 38. Convalescent patients were fewer than ten males and 4 females; two were Hispanic. Study results and limitations: About 65% of donors had memory CD4+ clonotypes crossrecognizing SARS-CoV-2 and common cold coronavirus spike. Each donor contributed either pre-pandemic or post-infection samples, not both.

The method was immunoSEQ multiplex PCR; TCRdb's version includes in-frame clones alone and lacks a portion of them. The sample has approximately 60,000 clones, under 95% seen once. V shed 5 bases and J 6 bases; nucleotides not matched to a gene: 6. Germline V gene lookup returns CDR1 SGHTA and CDR2 FQGTGA. The CDR3 extends over 14 amino acids. The rearrangement joins TRBV7-3 to TRBJ2-3; 9 bases are shared with TRBD2. The sequencing sample was made of naive CD4+ T cells from PBMCs. Documented subset: naive CD4+ T cells isolated by negative enrichment. The sequence derives from an adult with COVID-19. Here the CDR3 DNA reads TGTGCCAGCAGCGTGGGACTAGCAGGTGATACGCAGTATTTT. The encoded protein is CASSVGLAGDTQYF.